The 10 T cell receptor beta chains reported below all come from one sample, sequenced in a study of regulatory T cells in long-lasting Graves disease listed by TCRdb under 2021. Sample time point, as interpreted from the label and publication: newly diagnosed GD, antithyroid drugs for less than 3 months. For both TCR sequencing and RNA sequencing, RNA was extracted from PBMCs in TRIzol. Receptor amplification or capture employed multiplex PCR. The instrument was an Illumina HiSeq 4000. TCR beta libraries were built with iRepertoire HTBI primers and Arm-PCR amplification of CDR3 regions. The raw public reads went through TCRdb reprocessing: fastp at Q25, MiXCR clone calling, in-frame beta chains kept. Merged by CDR3 protein, the rows form single entries marked with the most common genes and DNA. In this sample the table shows 550,000 to 600,000 distinct CDR3 sequences, roughly 15% of which occur a single time. The top ten hold approximately 12% of the sample.

This same sample was also part of a study on T cells in Graves' hyperthyroidism and ophthalmopathy.

Sequencing was performed on peripheral blood mononuclear cells (PBMCs), taken at new diagnosis, from a patient treated with antithyroid drugs. The receptor source for this set is a man younger than 30 with Graves disease. Donor details come from another sample of the same person, matched by shared clones.

A few counts support this clonotype. This chain connects TRBV4-2 to TRBJ2-7; 7 bases match TRBD2. The length of the CDR3 is 17 residues. V dropped 4 bases and J dropped 0; count of bases not matched to a gene: 12. Germline V gene lookup returns CDR1 LGHNA and CDR2 YNFKEQ. The DNA for the CDR3 is TGTGCCAGCAGCCCCCTACTAGCGCGTACTAGCTCCTACGAGCAGTACTTC. It specifies CASSPLLARTSSYEQYF.

Many counts were recorded for this clonotype. The J gene is TRBJ1-1, the V gene TRBV12-3 or TRBV12-4; 10 positions agree with TRBD1. The CDR3 runs 14 residues. V trimming: 4 bases; J trimming: 7 bases; junction bases outside the gene matches: 6. The CDR3 reads CASSSTGGKSEAFF. DNA for the CDR3: TGTGCCAGCAGTTCGACAGGGGGCAAAAGTGAAGCTTTCTTT.

This clonotype was seen many times. The chain joins TRBV6-1 to TRBJ2-7; D is unresolved. The CDR3 is 10 residues long. The ends were cut back, 8 bases at V and 1 base at J, with 3 bases in the middle. Germline CDR1 is MNHNS and CDR2 is SASEGT. CDR3 in amino acids: CASESYEQYF. The CDR3 DNA reads as TGTGCCAGCGAATCCTACGAGCAGTACTTC.

With respect to this clonotype: This may be a read error: a much more frequent sequence differs by one nucleotide. The gene calls are TRBV27 and TRBJ2-1; TRBD1 matches 8 bases. CDR3 length: 14 residues. Trimming cost V 5 bases and J 10 bases; bases outside gene matches: 10. Germline loops: CDR1 MNHEY, CDR2 SMNVEV (reference sequence). CDR3 bases: TGTGCCAGCAGTCACAGGGGGGCGGCCTACGAGCAGTTCTTC. Its protein is CASSHRGAAYEQFF.

The table lists this clonotype with many counts. This chain joins TRBV11-2 and TRBJ1-3, with a possible D match to TRBD1 (6 bases). V lost 1 base to trimming and J lost 0 bases, with 22 bases between them. This CDR3 spans 20 amino acids. The germline V gene encodes CDR1 SGHAT and CDR2 FQNNGV. CDR3 bases: TGTGCCAGCAGCTTAGCAAGGGACACCGCACGAAGGGTCTCTGGAAACACCATATATTTT. This translates into CASSLARDTARRVSGNTIYF.

In its sample, this clonotype was seen many times. This chain connects TRBV6-1 to TRBJ1-1; perhaps TRBD1 as D (5 bases). CDR3 size: 13 residues. Trimming took off 11 bases at V and 3 bases at J, with 16 bases between the two ends. Germline V gives CDR1 MNHNS, CDR2 SASEGT. CDR3 protein: CAGGDSLHTEAFF. Written as DNA, the CDR3 is TGTGCCGGGGGAGACAGTCTTCACACTGAAGCTTTCTTT.

This clonotype has only one observation. This sequence may be a read error, since a much larger clone differs from it by one base. The rearrangement uses TRBV5-1 and TRBJ1-1; D gene uncertain. This CDR3 comprises 13 residues. Germline loops: CDR1 SGHRS, CDR2 YFSETQ. CDR3 sequence: CASIRDGGTEVFF. CDR3 coding DNA: TGCGCCAGCATCCGCGACGGCGGCACTGAAGTTTTCTTT.

There are many counts of this clonotype. The CDR3, as DNA: TGTGCCAGCAGTGCGCGTTTGGATACGCAGTATTTT. It yields the protein CASSARLDTQYF. The J gene is TRBJ2-3, the V gene TRBV12-3 or TRBV12-4, with D uncertain. Trimming pared 5 bases from V and 6 bases from J, leaving 9 bases between. The CDR3 consists of 12 residues.

This clonotype turned up a few times. V gene TRBV5-1 combines with J gene TRBJ1-1, with D uncertain. Germline lookup yields CDR1 SGHRS and CDR2 YFSETQ. The CDR3 has 13 residues. Trimming removed 2 bases from V and 5 bases from J, with 10 bases in between. This CDR3 is CASSFLGLTEAFF. The CDR3 DNA reads as TGCGCCAGCAGCTTCCTAGGACTGACTGAAGCTTTCTTT.

This clonotype was counted between two and nine times. The chain couples TRBV7-8 to TRBJ2-2; 9 positions agree with TRBD1. Germline V gives CDR1 SGHVS, CDR2 FQNEAQ. This CDR3 region has 15 residues. V trimming: 5 bases; J trimming: 3 bases; junction bases outside the gene matches: 4. The CDR3 sequence: CASSIGTGYTGELFF. The DNA for the CDR3 is TGTGCCAGCAGCATAGGGACAGGGTACACCGGGGAGCTGTTTTTT.